This T cell receptor beta chain was found in a study of cytomegalovirus exposure and HLA in healthy donors. General observations from the study: Published work reported that the classifier diagnosed cytomegalovirus status with high specificity and sensitivity. Rarity marked most TCR sequences, yet some public TCRs occurred in many donors. The TCR clusters that emerged in the first cohort tended, a later analysis found, to co-occur in the roughly 120 validation repertoires. Cytomegalovirus association was assigned to 150 to 200 TCR beta chains.

Germline lookup yields CDR1 MNHNY and CDR2 SVGAGI (reference sequence). The CDR3 is made up of 15 amino acids. V lost 4 bases, J lost 7 bases, and 8 bases stayed unmatched. The data were produced by immunoSEQ multiplex PCR, yet TCRdb's version contains in-frame clones alone and is incomplete. The table lists around 94,000 clones, about 95% of them singletons, with roughly 0.9% in the top ten. As to this clone: Its antigen is unidentified.

This chain connects TRBV6-6 to TRBJ2-1, with 9 bases that match TRBD1. The receptor was derived from a woman between 18 and 30 years old in good health and CMV-seronegative. Sequencing was done on a sample of PBMCs. The CDR3 sequence: CASSLGQGEDNEQFF. CDR3 nucleotides: TGTGCCAGCAGTTTGGGACAGGGAGAGGATAATGAGCAGTTCTTC.